The present T cell receptor beta chain was sequenced within a study of PD-1 blockade in classical Hodgkin lymphoma. Study background: Intravenous delivery of nivolumab at 3 mg/kg to patients occurred every 2 weeks. Study observations and caveats: Possible causes of repertoire differences, disease activity or prior therapy, remain undefined. When set against healthy donors, newly diagnosed patients were reported to show lower baseline TCR diversity. CD4+ TCR diversity, unlike CD8+, climbed significantly by C4D1.

This table comes from immunoSEQ multiplex PCR, and its TCRdb copy is limited to in-frame clones, with some not included. The sample lists tens of thousands of clones; around 80% were seen once. With regard to this clone: Its antigen is not identified.

Deletions cut 0 bases from V and 4 bases from J, with 22 bases between. CDR1 and CDR2 (germline): LGHNA, YSLEER. CDR3 length equals 19 residues. Brentuximab vedotin exposure varied among the patients, all of whom had relapsed after autologous stem cell transplantation. The source material was peripheral blood mononuclear cells (PBMCs), sampled before the second cycle of nivolumab. This clonotype was obtained from a human donor with classical Hodgkin lymphoma. The chain employs TRBV4-3 and TRBJ1-3, with D unresolved. The DNA for the CDR3 is TGCGCCAGCAGCCAAGATCTTGGTGTGGCGTACCTCCTAGGAAACACCATATATTTT. This encodes CASSQDLGVAYLLGNTIYF.